This entry lists 5 T cell receptor beta chains sequenced from one sample in a study of cytomegalovirus exposure and HLA in healthy donors. Use of 60 Vbeta and 13 Jbeta primers characterized the PCR. TCRdb's copy holds only in-frame clones and misses some; the assay was immunoSEQ multiplex PCR. The sample contains approximately 160,000 clones, 75% to 80% of which appear only once. Sequenced material: PBMCs. The receptors stem from a woman in her thirties or forties in good health and CMV-seropositive.

The CDR3 DNA reads as TGTGCCAGCAGCTCGAGGGGGACTAGCGGGATAGGGGGGTACAATGAGCAGTTCTTC. Translating it yields CASSSRGTSGIGGYNEQFF. J is TRBJ2-1 and V is TRBV11-3, with 13 bases lining up with TRBD2. The CDR3 spans 19 residues. With 4 bases clipped from V and 4 bases from J, the junction kept 13 bases outside the gene matches. Looked up from germline, CDR1 is SGHNT and CDR2 is YENEEA. The variable domain in full, with the rest retrieved from reference TRBV11-3 and TRBJ2-1, is EAGVVQSPRYKIIEKKQPVAFWCNPISGHNTLYWYLQNLGQGPELLIRYENEEAVDDSQLPKDRFSAERLKGVDSTLKIQPAELGDSAVYLCASSSRGTSGIGGYNEQFFGPGTRLTVL.

The chain recombines TRBV7-2 with TRBJ1-5, with D perhaps matching TRBD1 (5 bases). Trimming left V 5 bases short and J 0 bases short, with 23 bases between. The CDR3 has 19 amino acids. Germline V gives CDR1 SGHTA, CDR2 FQGNSA. CDR3: CASSVGGAADKNSNQPQHF. The CDR3 DNA reads TGTGCCAGCAGCGTGGGGGGAGCAGCCGATAAAAATAGCAATCAGCCCCAGCATTTT.

The rearrangement links TRBV30 to TRBJ1-1; the match to TRBD1 covers 7 bases. The CDR3 covers 16 residues. The germline CDR1 and CDR2 sequences are GTSNPN and SVGIG (reference sequence). The trim removed 3 bases at V and 3 bases at J, leaving 13 bases unmatched. CDR3 DNA: TGTGCCTGGAGCGGGCCTGAGGGCAGGGGGTACACTGAAGCTTTCTTT. Its translation is CAWSGPEGRGYTEAFF.

The rearrangement links TRBV4-3 to TRBJ2-1; TRBD1 might be the D (5 bases). Germline V CDR1 and CDR2: LGHNA, YSLEER. The V gene lost 0 bases and the J gene lost 2 bases, with 11 bases spanning the gap. CDR3 length: 16 amino acids. The CDR3 sequence is CASSQEAPGPYNEQFF. The CDR3, as DNA: TGCGCCAGCAGCCAAGAGGCTCCAGGGCCCTACAATGAGCAGTTCTTC.

The chain joins TRBV5-1 to TRBJ1-3; 8 nucleotides agree with TRBD1. This CDR3 is built from 15 residues. Unmatched junction bases numbered 5, after V lost 2 bases and J lost 4 bases. Germline V gene sequence: CDR1 SGHRS, CDR2 YFSETQ. The CDR3 sequence: CASSLQGVTGNTIYF. In DNA form, the CDR3 reads TGCGCCAGCAGCTTACAGGGGGTAACAGGAAACACCATATATTTT.